These T cell receptor beta chains were read from a single sample in a study of blood T cell repertoires in COVID-19. Sequencing used immunoSEQ multiplex PCR; TCRdb keeps in-frame clones, though not all of them. The sample has fewer than 300,000 clones; 70% to 90% are singletons. Material: PBMCs or T cells enriched from blood (not recorded which). The receptors here all came from a man younger than 35 who had recovered from COVID-19. CDR3s include the opening cysteine and the closing phenylalanine or tryptophan. D genes are given only for firm matches. The listing skips clone size in some rows; elsewhere it reads once, few, many or a size class.

>.|TRBD2|TRBV14|TRBJ2-3
TGTGCCAGCAGCCAAGATCGACTAGCGGGTCGTACGCAGTATTTT
CASSQDRLAGRTQYF
>.|.|TRBV5-6|TRBJ2-7
TGTGCCAGCAGCTTGGTCGGACAGCTAAACCCCTACGAGCAGTACTTC
CASSLVGQLNPYEQYF
>.|.|TRBV30|TRBJ1-6
TGTGCCTGCCACCCTGGGGCATATAATTCACCCCTCCACTTT
CACHPGAYNSPLHF
>.|TRBD2|TRBV6-4|TRBJ2-1
TGTGCCAGCAGTGGGACTAGCGGGGGTCCCTACAATGAGCAGTTCTTC
CASSGTSGGPYNEQFF
>.|TRBD1|TRBV3-1/TRBV3-2|TRBJ2-3
TGTGCCAGCAGCCGGGAGGACAGGGCCTGGGGAGATACGCAGTATTTT
CASSREDRAWGDTQYF
>.|.|TRBV7-3|TRBJ2-5
TGTGCCAGCAGCTTAGTTCGCCGGCACGCGGTCCAAGAGACCCAGTACTTC
CASSLVRRHAVQETQYF
>.|TRBD2|TRBV19|TRBJ2-1
TGTGCCAGTAGTGCCCGGGGACTAGCGGGAGGGACCCGCTCCTACAATGAGCAGTTCTTC
CASSARGLAGGTRSYNEQFF
>.|.|TRBV29-1|TRBJ2-2
TGCAGCGTTCTCCCCCGGTTGGCCGGGGAGCTGTTTTTT
CSVLPRLAGELFF
>.|TRBD1|TRBV7-9|TRBJ2-7
TGTGCCAGCAGCTTAGCCCCGGGGACAGGGCACTACGAGCAGTACTTC
CASSLAPGTGHYEQYF
>.|.|TRBV18|TRBJ2-6
TGTGCCAGCTCACCAGAACAGCTCTCTGGGGCCAACGTCCTGACTTTC
CASSPEQLSGANVLTF
>.|TRBD1|TRBV2|TRBJ2-3
TGTGCCAGCAGTGGACAGGGGGTGTCAGATACGCAGTATTTT
CASSGQGVSDTQYF
>.|.|TRBV11-3|TRBJ2-1
TGTGCCAGCAGTTCTGCAGCCTACAATGAGCAGTTCTTC
CASSSAAYNEQFF
>.|.|TRBV12-3/TRBV12-4|TRBJ1-4
TGTGCCAGCAGATCTACAACTAATGAAAAACTGTTTTTT
CASRSTTNEKLFF
>.|TRBD1|TRBV27|TRBJ1-6
TGTGCCAGCAGTTTGATAGGGACAGGGCCTTTCCTCCACTTT
CASSLIGTGPFLHF
>.|.|TRBV7-8|TRBJ2-3
TGTGCCAGCAGCTTACCAGCACTAGTGCGCACAGATACGCAGTATTTT
CASSLPALVRTDTQYF
>few|TRBD1|TRBV18|TRBJ1-6
TGTGCCAGCTCACCGGGACAGTATAATTCACCCCTCCACTTT
CASSPGQYNSPLHF
>.|.|TRBV3-1/TRBV3-2|TRBJ1-2
TGTGCCAGCAGCCCTCAACAGGGAATAAGAGGCTACACCTTC
CASSPQQGIRGYTF
>.|.|TRBV5-1|TRBJ1-6
TGCGCCAGCAGCTTGGGGGAGAGGATGTCACCCCTCCACTTT
CASSLGERMSPLHF
>.|TRBD2|TRBV7-3|TRBJ2-1
TGTGCCAGCAGTACGGGACAGGTTAGGACTAGCGGAAACAATGAGCAGTTCTTC
CASSTGQVRTSGNNEQFF
>.|TRBD2|TRBV5-5|TRBJ2-2
TGTGCCAGCAGCCACGGCCAGGGAGGGACCGGGGAGCTGTTTTTT
CASSHGQGGTGELFF
>few|TRBD1|TRBV5-1|TRBJ2-7
TGCGCCAGCAGCTTGGCCCTCGGGACAGGGGACTACGAGCAGTACTTC
CASSLALGTGDYEQYF
>.|TRBD1|TRBV19|TRBJ2-7
TGTGCCAGTAGTTGGACAGGGGGCGCCTACGAGCAGTACTTC
CASSWTGGAYEQYF
>.|.|TRBV3-1/TRBV3-2|TRBJ1-2
TGTGCCAGCAGCCAAGACCTGTTCGTGGACAGCGATGTTGGCTACACCTTC
CASSQDLFVDSDVGYTF
>.|TRBD1|TRBV9|TRBJ2-1
TGTGCCAGCAGCCCCGGGACAGTCTCTTACAATGAGCAGTTCTTC
CASSPGTVSYNEQFF
>.|TRBD1|TRBV2|TRBJ1-2
TGTGCCAGCAACGCGGACAGGGGGCTGTCAAACTATGGCTACACCTTC
CASNADRGLSNYGYTF
>.|TRBD2|TRBV7-9|TRBJ2-7
TGTGCCAGCAGCCCCGGGGGGGCCTACGAGCAGTACTTC
CASSPGGAYEQYF
>.|TRBD2|TRBV14|TRBJ2-7
TGTGCCAGCAGCCTCGGACTAGTCGACTCCTACGAGCAGTACTTC
CASSLGLVDSYEQYF
>.|TRBD1|TRBV29-1|TRBJ2-7
TGCAGCGTAACAGGGGGCTTTGATAACGAGCAGTACTTC
CSVTGGFDNEQYF
>.|TRBD1|TRBV2|TRBJ1-1
TGTGCCAGCAGTGTTGGACAGGGCAACACTGAAGCTTTCTTT
CASSVGQGNTEAFF
>.|TRBD1|TRBV6-6|TRBJ1-2
TGTGCCAGCAGTCCCCAAGACGGACAGGGGGACTATGGCTACACCTTC
CASSPQDGQGDYGYTF
>.|TRBD1|TRBV9|TRBJ1-2
TGTGCCAGCAGCCTCTCCGGGACAGCTAACTATGGCTACACCTTC
CASSLSGTANYGYTF
>.|TRBD2|TRBV15|TRBJ2-1
TGTGCCACCAGCAGGGGGGGGGTCAATGAGCAGTTCTTC
CATSRGGVNEQFF